A single T cell receptor beta chain is shown here with its context. TCRdb's copy holds only in-frame clones and misses some; the assay was immunoSEQ multiplex PCR. Of around 300,000 clones in the sample, just over 90% were seen once. The sample is drawn from a study of blood T cell repertoires in COVID-19. Trimming stripped 0 bases from V and 3 bases from J, with 7 bases between. This CDR3 comprises 13 residues. Germline values: CDR1 SGDLS, CDR2 YYNGEE. V and J are TRBV9 and TRBJ2-7; D is perhaps TRBD1 (5 bases). Material: peripheral blood. This clonotype originated in a woman aged 25 to 39 with COVID-19, enrolled during active disease. Here the CDR3 reads CASSVDRLYEQYF. The CDR3 DNA follows: TGTGCCAGCAGCGTAGACAGGCTCTACGAGCAGTACTTC. The full variable domain, completed using reference TRBV9 and TRBJ2-7, is DSGVTQTPKHLITATGQRVTLRCSPRSGDLSVYWYQQSLDQGLQFLIQYYNGEERAKGNILERFSAQQFPDLHSELNLSSLELGDSALYFCASSVDRLYEQYFGPGTRLTVT.